The 18 T cell receptor beta chains given below trace back to one sample, sequenced in a study of spatial heterogeneity in lung cancer. TCRdb fed the 5' RACE reads into MiXCR, producing one record per CDR3 protein. The sample contains about 44,000 distinct CDR3 sequences, roughly 15% of which appear only once. Time point defined: sample taken at primary tumor resection. Whole RNA obtained from tumor, nontumor lung or frozen PBMC underwent sequencing without sorting. The sequenced sample was PBMCs, obtained at surgery. The receptors were sampled from a male donor with early-stage non-small cell lung cancer.

The sample holds many counts of this clonotype. The genes are TRBV15 and TRBJ2-2; no clear D gene. V lost 0 bases and J 6 bases, leaving 8 bases between the germline ends. CDR1 and CDR2 from the germline V gene are LNHNV and YYDKDF (reference sequence). The CDR3 is 14 residues long. The CDR3 nucleotides read TGTGCCACCAGCAGAGATCCGGTTCCCGGGGAGCTGTTTTTT. It yields the protein CATSRDPVPGELFF.

This clonotype was observed at least ten times. The V and J genes are TRBV20-1 and TRBJ1-5; the match to TRBD1 covers 9 bases. Germline V gene data show CDR1 as DFQATT and CDR2 as SNEGSKA (reference sequence). J was trimmed by 7 bases and V by 4 bases; bases with no gene match: 5. The CDR3 runs to 13 residues. The CDR3 nucleotides read TGCAGTGCTACCAGGACAGGGGAGCAGCCCCAGCATTTT. Translating gives CSATRTGEQPQHF.

This clonotype was counted a few times. This chain connects TRBV10-3 to TRBJ2-7, with TRBD2 matching over 9 bases. V lost 4 bases and J lost 6; bases outside the gene matches: 7. Per germline, CDR1 ENHRY and CDR2 SYGVKD. This CDR3 has 14 amino acids. The CDR3, as DNA: TGTGCCATCAGTGGGACTAGCGTCCTAGGCGAGCAGTACTTC. This gives the protein CAISGTSVLGEQYF.

Of note for this clonotype: A read error may explain this, as a much larger clone is one base away. A read error is likely, as this CDR3 ends without the conserved phenylalanine or tryptophan. The chain uses TRBV29-1 and TRBJ1-1; tentatively, D is TRBD1 (6 bases). Germline-derived CDR1 and CDR2 are SQVTM and ANQGSEA. V was pared by 6 bases and J by 1 base, with 12 bases between. This CDR3 has 13 amino acids. The CDR3 sequence: CSVQTGANTEAFL. The CDR3 nucleotides read TGCAGCGTCCAGACAGGAGCGAACACTGAAGCTTTCCTT.

V is TRBV4-1 and J is TRBJ1-6; the D is unclear. Trimming removed 1 base at V and 15 bases at J, with 16 bases between. This CDR3 spans 14 amino acids. CDR1 MGHRA and CDR2 YSYEKL come from the germline V gene. In DNA, the CDR3 is TGCGCCAGCAGCCAAGCCCCGGGATCGCGGGACCTCCACTTT. This sequence encodes CASSQAPGSRDLHF.

This clonotype was detected only a few times. The chain has TRBV28 and TRBJ1-6; a possible D gene is TRBD1 (6 bases). V shed 5 bases and J shed 10 bases, with 12 bases lying between them. The V gene's germline CDR1 is MDHEN and CDR2 SYDVKM. CDR3 size: 13 residues. In DNA form, the CDR3 reads TGTGCCAGCAGTCTCTACGACAGGTCACCCCTCCACTTT. Protein: CASSLYDRSPLHF.

This clonotype was counted many times. CDR3 DNA: TGTGCCAGCAGCCGCCAGGACAGGGAGGGTGAGCAGTTCTTC. Translated: CASSRQDREGEQFF. The chain employs TRBV3-1 and TRBJ2-1; TRBD1 is a possible D gene (8 bases). Germline-derived CDR1 and CDR2 are LGHDT and YNNKEL (reference sequence). There are 14 residues in the CDR3. V was cut by 4 bases and J by 9 bases, with 16 bases left in between.

V gene TRBV12-3 or TRBV12-4 combines with J gene TRBJ2-3; weak D call: TRBD1 (5 bases). This CDR3 is 13 amino acids long. Trimming removed 5 bases from V and 5 bases from J, with 11 bases in between. CDR3 coding DNA: TGTGCCAGCAGTACGGACCAGGGAGATACGCAGTATTTT. Residues: CASSTDQGDTQYF.

This clonotype was picked up a small number of times. The rearrangement uses TRBV27 and TRBJ2-4; 8 bases agree with TRBD2. The CDR3 is made up of 14 amino acids. V lost 5 bases and J lost 6; bases outside the gene matches: 6. CDR1 and CDR2 (germline): MNHEY, SMNVEV (reference sequence). The chain's CDR3 is CASSIGLARNIQYF. For the CDR3, the DNA is TGTGCCAGCAGTATTGGACTAGCTAGAAACATTCAGTACTTC.

This clonotype was counted many times. The V call is TRBV6-2 or TRBV6-3, the J call TRBJ1-5, with D uncertain. The ends were cut back, 7 bases at V and 0 bases at J, with 13 bases in the middle. Per germline, CDR1 MNHEY and CDR2 SVGEGT. This CDR3 comprises 15 residues. CDR3 region: CASISVLNSNQPQHF. The CDR3 nucleotides read TGTGCCAGCATTAGCGTCTTAAATAGCAATCAGCCCCAGCATTTT.

This clonotype was seen at least ten times. The rearrangement uses TRBV6-5 and TRBJ2-7; 8 nucleotides match TRBD1. CDR1 and CDR2 from the germline V gene are MNHEY and SVGAGI. V gave up 6 bases and J gave up 2 bases; unmatched junction bases: 12. The CDR3 spans 16 residues. For the CDR3, the DNA is TGTGCCAGCAGCTACCGCGGACAGGGCGTCCCCTACGAGCAGTACTTC. Protein: CASSYRGQGVPYEQYF.

This clonotype turned up a few times. The chain recombines TRBV28 with TRBJ2-7, with D tentatively TRBD2 (6 bases). This CDR3 region has 18 residues. Germline CDR1 reads MDHEN; CDR2 reads SYDVKM. Between the trimmed V and J ends, which lost 4 bases and 3 bases, there was a span of 25 bases. CDR3 sequence reads: CASSSNYRGTGDFYEQYF. The CDR3 nucleotides are TGTGCCAGCAGTTCTAATTATCGAGGGACGGGAGATTTCTACGAGCAGTACTTC.

In this sample, this clonotype turned up a few times. V gene TRBV7-9 combines with J gene TRBJ2-7; D is perhaps TRBD1 (6 bases). CDR3 length: 14 amino acids. Germline CDR1 SEHNR, CDR2 FQNEAQ (reference sequence). Trimming left V 5 bases short and J 2 bases short, with 13 bases between. CDR3 sequence (DNA): TGTGCCAGCAGCAACGGGACATCAACCTACGAGCAGTACTTC. This gives the protein CASSNGTSTYEQYF. The whole variable domain, remainder taken from reference TRBV7-9 and TRBJ2-7, is DTGVSQNPRHKITKRGQNVTFRCDPISEHNRLYWYRQTLGQGPEFLTYFQNEAQLEKSRLLSDRFSAERPKGSFSTLEIQRTEQGDSAMYLCASSNGTSTYEQYFGPGTRLTVT.

This chain connects TRBV6-5 to TRBJ1-2, with unresolved D. Germline assignment: CDR1 MNHEY and CDR2 SVGAGI. There are 13 residues in the CDR3. Trimming removed 6 bases from V and 3 bases from J, with 11 bases in between. In DNA form, the CDR3 reads TGTGCCAGCAGGGCAGACGGGGACTATGGCTACACCTTC. This codes for CASRADGDYGYTF.

The rearrangement uses TRBV7-9 and TRBJ2-7; D gene ambiguous. CDR1 is SEHNR and CDR2 is FQNEAQ in the germline V gene (reference sequence). V was cut by 5 bases and J by 6 bases, with 14 bases left in between. The CDR3 sequence is 13 residues long. CDR3 nucleotides: TGTGCCAGCAGCGTGGACGGGCCCGGCGAGCAGTACTTC. Residues: CASSVDGPGEQYF.

The chain employs TRBV6-5 and TRBJ2-2; weak D call: TRBD2 (6 bases). Per the germline V gene, CDR1 is MNHEY and CDR2 is SVGAGI. The V end was cut by 2 bases, the J end by 4 bases, with 11 bases between. This CDR3 has 15 residues. The chain's CDR3 is CASSYPGRPTGELFF. CDR3 sequence (DNA): TGTGCCAGCAGTTACCCGGGGAGGCCCACCGGGGAGCTGTTTTTT.

A remark on this clonotype: A much larger clone is a single base away; this may be a read error. The chain employs TRBV20-1 and TRBJ2-7, with D perhaps TRBD2 (5 bases). Germline V gene lookup returns CDR1 DFQATT and CDR2 SNEGSKA (reference sequence). V lost 0 bases to trimming and J lost 6 bases, with 24 bases between them. The CDR3 consists of 17 residues. This CDR3 reads CSARDSGLEAFGSEQYF. CDR3 DNA: TGCAGTGCTAGAGATTCTGGACTGGAGGCGTTTGGATCCGAGCAGTACTTC.

This clonotype has a count of ten or more. The V gene is TRBV6-2 or TRBV6-3, the J gene TRBJ2-1, with a possible D match to TRBD2 (6 bases). Trimming removed 4 bases at V and 4 bases at J, with 23 bases between. The V gene's germline CDR1 is MNHEY and CDR2 SVGEGT. CDR3 length: 18 amino acids. Here the CDR3 reads CASSFPFGTQEGYNEQFF. The CDR3 nucleotides are TGTGCCAGCAGTTTTCCGTTCGGGACGCAGGAGGGGTACAATGAGCAGTTCTTC.